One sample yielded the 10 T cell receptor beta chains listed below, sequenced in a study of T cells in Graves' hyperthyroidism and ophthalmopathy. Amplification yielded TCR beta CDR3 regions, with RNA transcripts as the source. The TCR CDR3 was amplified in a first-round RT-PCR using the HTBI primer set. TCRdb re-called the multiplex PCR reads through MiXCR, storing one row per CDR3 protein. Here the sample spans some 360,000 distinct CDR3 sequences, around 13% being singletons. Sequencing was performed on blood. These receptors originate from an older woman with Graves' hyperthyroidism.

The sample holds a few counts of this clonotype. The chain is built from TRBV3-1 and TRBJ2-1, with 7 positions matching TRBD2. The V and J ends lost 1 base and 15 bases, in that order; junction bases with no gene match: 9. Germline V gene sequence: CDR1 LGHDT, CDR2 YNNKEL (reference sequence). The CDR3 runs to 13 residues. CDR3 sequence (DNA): TGTGCCAGCAGCCAAGTTTTGGGGAGACTAGCGTTCTTC. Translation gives CASSQVLGRLAFF.

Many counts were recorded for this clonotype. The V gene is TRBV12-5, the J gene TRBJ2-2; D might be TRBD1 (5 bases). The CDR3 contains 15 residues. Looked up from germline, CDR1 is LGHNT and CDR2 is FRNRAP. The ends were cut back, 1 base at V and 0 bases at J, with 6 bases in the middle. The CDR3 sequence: CASGLGQPNTGELFF. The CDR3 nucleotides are TGTGCTAGTGGTTTGGGACAGCCGAACACCGGGGAGCTGTTTTTT. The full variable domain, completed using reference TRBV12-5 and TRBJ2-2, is DARVTQTPRHKVTEMGQEVTMRCQPILGHNTVFWYRQTMMQGLELLAYFRNRAPLDDSGMPKDRFSAEMPDATLATLKIQPSEPRDSAVYFCASGLGQPNTGELFFGEGSRLTVL.

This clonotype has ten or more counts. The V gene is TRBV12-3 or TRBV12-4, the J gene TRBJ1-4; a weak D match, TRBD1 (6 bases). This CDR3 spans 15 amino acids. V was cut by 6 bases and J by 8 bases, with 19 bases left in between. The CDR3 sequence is CASSPRRGRGEKLFF. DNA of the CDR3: TGTGCCAGCAGCCCGAGGCGGGGCAGGGGCGAAAAACTGTTTTTT.

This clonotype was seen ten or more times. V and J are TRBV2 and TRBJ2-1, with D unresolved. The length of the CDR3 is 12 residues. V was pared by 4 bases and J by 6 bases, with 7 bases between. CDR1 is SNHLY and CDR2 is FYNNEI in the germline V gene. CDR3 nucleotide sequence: TGTGCCAGCAGTGTCGGCGCCAATGAGCAGTTCTTC. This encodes CASSVGANEQFF.

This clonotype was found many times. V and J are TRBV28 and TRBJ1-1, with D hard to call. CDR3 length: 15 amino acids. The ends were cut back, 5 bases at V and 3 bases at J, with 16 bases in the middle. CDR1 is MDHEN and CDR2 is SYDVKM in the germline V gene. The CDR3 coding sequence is TGTGCCAGCAGTGTACTCGGACGGAAGGACACTGAAGCTTTCTTT. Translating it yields CASSVLGRKDTEAFF.

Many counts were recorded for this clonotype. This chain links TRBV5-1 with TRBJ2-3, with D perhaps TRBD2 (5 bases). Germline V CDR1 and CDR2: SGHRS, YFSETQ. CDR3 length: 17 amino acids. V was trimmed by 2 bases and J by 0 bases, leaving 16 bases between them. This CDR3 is CASSFFFSGSSTDTQYF. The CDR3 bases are TGCGCCAGCAGCTTCTTCTTTTCGGGATCTAGCACAGATACGCAGTATTTT.

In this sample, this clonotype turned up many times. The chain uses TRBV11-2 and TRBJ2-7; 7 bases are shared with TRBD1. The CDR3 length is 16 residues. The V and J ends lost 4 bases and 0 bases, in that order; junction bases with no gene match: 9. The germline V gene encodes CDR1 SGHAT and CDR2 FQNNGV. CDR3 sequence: CASSSFTGEPSYEQYF. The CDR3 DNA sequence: TGTGCCAGCAGCTCGTTCACAGGGGAACCCTCCTACGAGCAGTACTTC. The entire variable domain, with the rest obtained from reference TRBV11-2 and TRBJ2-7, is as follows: EAGVAQSPRYKIIEKRQSVAFWCNPISGHATLYWYQQILGQGPKLLIQFQNNGVVDDSQLPKDRFSAERLKGVDSTLKIQPAKLEDSAVYLCASSSFTGEPSYEQYFGPGTRLTVT.

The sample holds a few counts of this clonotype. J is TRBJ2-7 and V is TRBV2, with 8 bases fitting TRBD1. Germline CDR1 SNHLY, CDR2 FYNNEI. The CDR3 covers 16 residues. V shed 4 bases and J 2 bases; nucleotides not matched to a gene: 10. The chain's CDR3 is CASSGDRGHFPYEQYF. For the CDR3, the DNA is TGTGCCAGCAGTGGTGACAGGGGCCATTTTCCCTACGAGCAGTACTTC.

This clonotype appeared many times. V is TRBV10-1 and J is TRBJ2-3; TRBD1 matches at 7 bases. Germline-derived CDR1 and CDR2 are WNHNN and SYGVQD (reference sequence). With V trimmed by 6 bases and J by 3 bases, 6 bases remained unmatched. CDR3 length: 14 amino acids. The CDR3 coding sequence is TGCGCCAGCAGCACGGGACAGTCGACAGATACGCAGTATTTT. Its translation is CASSTGQSTDTQYF.

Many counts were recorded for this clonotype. CDR3 nucleotides: TGTGCCAGCAGCTTAGTGGGGCCCTACAATGAGCAGTTCTTC. Translation gives CASSLVGPYNEQFF. The V and J genes are TRBV7-2 and TRBJ2-1; perhaps TRBD1 as D (5 bases). Germline assignment: CDR1 SGHTA and CDR2 FQGNSA. Trimming took off 1 base at V and 2 bases at J, with 6 bases between the two ends. The CDR3 length is 14 residues.